The rows below give T cell receptor beta chains drawn from one sample of a study of cytomegalovirus exposure and HLA in healthy donors. Repertoires were generated with immunoSEQ multiplex PCR, while TCRdb's copy carries only in-frame clones and drops some. Seen here are roughly 120,000 clones, around 76% observed once, and the top ten hold approximately 30%. The sample taken for sequencing was PBMCs. Receptors originate from a man in his 60s in good health and CMV-seropositive. The CDR3 runs from the conserved cysteine through the conserved F or W. Fields, in order: D gene, J gene, V gene, clone size, CDR3 DNA, CDR3 protein. The D gene is left open where the match is weak. The size field is filled for only some rows; it gives once, few, many or a size class.

D: .; J: TRBJ2-3; V: TRBV18; size: .; DNA: TGTGCCAGCTCACCGTCTGTGAGCACAGATACGCAGTATTTT; CDR3: CASSPSVSTDTQYF
D: .; J: TRBJ2-1; V: TRBV29-1; size: .; DNA: TGCAGCGTTGAAGATTTTCGGGGGAGCTCCTACAATGAGCAGTTCTTC; CDR3: CSVEDFRGSSYNEQFF
D: TRBD1; J: TRBJ1-1; V: TRBV7-9; size: .; DNA: TGTTCCAGCAGATTGGGACAGTTTTGGGGAAACATGAACACTGAAGCTTTCTTT; CDR3: CSSRLGQFWGNMNTEAFF
D: .; J: TRBJ1-1; V: TRBV7-6; size: .; DNA: TGTGCCAGCAGCTTAGCCCACCAGGCGGGTACCACTGAAGCTTTCTTT; CDR3: CASSLAHQAGTTEAFF
D: .; J: TRBJ2-2; V: TRBV18; size: .; DNA: TGTGCCAGCTCACCACTCGTTACAGGTTTAGCCGGGGAGCTGTTTTTT; CDR3: CASSPLVTGLAGELFF
D: TRBD2; J: TRBJ2-3; V: TRBV28; size: once; DNA: TGTGCCAGCAGTTACTCAGGGAGCGGGGCAGATACGCAGTATTTT; CDR3: CASSYSGSGADTQYF
D: TRBD2; J: TRBJ2-7; V: TRBV28; size: .; DNA: TGTGCCAGCATGACTAGCGGGGAGAAGAGCGAGCAGTACTTC; CDR3: CASMTSGEKSEQYF
D: TRBD1; J: TRBJ1-2; V: TRBV30; size: .; DNA: TGTGCCTCTGGGCGGTTCGGACAGGCGTACTATGGCTACACCTTC; CDR3: CASGRFGQAYYGYTF
D: TRBD1; J: TRBJ1-1; V: TRBV7-2; size: .; DNA: TGTGCCAGCAGGCCTCGGACAGGGAACACTGAAGCTTTCTTT; CDR3: CASRPRTGNTEAFF
D: TRBD1; J: TRBJ2-4; V: TRBV5-4; size: once; DNA: TGTGCCAGCAGCTTACAGGGGGGCCAAAACATTCAGTACTTC; CDR3: CASSLQGGQNIQYF
D: .; J: TRBJ2-5; V: TRBV19; size: .; DNA: TGTGCCAGTGCCAGTGGGGCCCCCGAGACCCAGTACTTC; CDR3: CASASGAPETQYF
D: .; J: TRBJ2-7; V: TRBV18; size: once; DNA: TGTGCCAGCTCACCCGGACAGAACTCCTACGAGCAGTACTTC; CDR3: CASSPGQNSYEQYF
D: .; J: TRBJ1-6; V: TRBV9; size: .; DNA: TGTGCCAGCAGCGAACAGGATTCCCGTGGGGTATCACCCCTCCACTTT; CDR3: CASSEQDSRGVSPLHF
D: .; J: TRBJ1-4; V: TRBV6-5; size: .; DNA: TGTGCCAGCAGTGAAGCTGGACAGAACCTGTTTTTT; CDR3: CASSEAGQNLFF
D: .; J: TRBJ1-1; V: TRBV27; size: .; DNA: TGTGCCAGCAGTCTCAGCCGGACAGCCACCTCGGAGGCTTTCTTT; CDR3: CASSLSRTATSEAFF
D: TRBD1; J: TRBJ2-7; V: TRBV4-2; size: few; DNA: TGTGCCAGCAGCCTCCGGACAGGGTCCTACGAGCAGTACTTC; CDR3: CASSLRTGSYEQYF
D: TRBD1; J: TRBJ2-6; V: TRBV9; size: .; DNA: TGTGCCAGCAGCGTAGGCGGACAGGGGCGCTCTGGGGCCAACGTCCTGACTTTC; CDR3: CASSVGGQGRSGANVLTF
D: .; J: TRBJ2-2; V: TRBV6-5; size: .; DNA: TGTGCCAGCAGTTACTCCCTGAACACCGGGGAGCTGTTTTTT; CDR3: CASSYSLNTGELFF
D: .; J: TRBJ1-1; V: TRBV11-2; size: .; DNA: TGTGCCAGCAGCTTTGGGCAAAACACTGAAGCTTTCTTT; CDR3: CASSFGQNTEAFF
D: .; J: TRBJ2-7; V: TRBV5-1; size: .; DNA: TGCGCCAGCAGCTTGTCAGGGCGCGATCGGCAGTACTTC; CDR3: CASSLSGRDRQYF
D: .; J: TRBJ1-6; V: TRBV4-1; size: .; DNA: TGCGCCAGCAGCCAAGATCACAGAGGGTCGTATAATTCACCCCTCCACTTT; CDR3: CASSQDHRGSYNSPLHF
D: .; J: TRBJ1-4; V: TRBV7-9; size: .; DNA: TGTGCCAGCAGCCCACCACGAGGACTAGGGGGTGAAAAACTGTTTTTT; CDR3: CASSPPRGLGGEKLFF
D: .; J: TRBJ2-2; V: TRBV9; size: few; DNA: TGTGCCAGCAGCCATCCCGATTGGGGCTCGGGCACCGGGGAGCTGTTTTTT; CDR3: CASSHPDWGSGTGELFF
D: .; J: TRBJ1-4; V: TRBV6-1; size: few; DNA: TGTGCCAGCCGGGGGATTGAAAAACTGTTTTTT; CDR3: CASRGIEKLFF
D: .; J: TRBJ1-1; V: TRBV11-2; size: few; DNA: TGTGCCAGCAGCTTAGATGGTAACTTTTGGAACACTGAAGCTTTCTTT; CDR3: CASSLDGNFWNTEAFF
D: .; J: TRBJ1-2; V: TRBV6-6; size: once; DNA: TGTGCCAGCAGTCGCGGGAGTCTCTATGGCTACACCTTC; CDR3: CASSRGSLYGYTF
D: .; J: TRBJ2-7; V: TRBV19; size: .; DNA: TGTGCCAGTAGTATCTTTCAGGGGATTCCCTACGAGCAGTACTTC; CDR3: CASSIFQGIPYEQYF
D: .; J: TRBJ1-2; V: TRBV27; size: .; DNA: TGTGCCAGCGCGTTCGGGGCTAACTATGGCTACACCTTC; CDR3: CASAFGANYGYTF
D: .; J: TRBJ2-3; V: TRBV11-3; size: .; DNA: TGTGCCAGCAGCCCCGGTTATCACGCGGGTACGCAGTATTTT; CDR3: CASSPGYHAGTQYF
D: TRBD2; J: TRBJ2-1; V: TRBV5-6; size: .; DNA: TGTGCCAGCAGCCCCCAGCGATGGGGGGGGGATAATGAGCAGTTCTTC; CDR3: CASSPQRWGGDNEQFF
D: .; J: TRBJ2-1; V: TRBV10-3; size: .; DNA: TGTGCCATCAGTGAGTCTTCCCTTAAAGGACAGTTCAATGAGCAGTTCTTC; CDR3: CAISESSLKGQFNEQFF
D: .; J: TRBJ2-5; V: TRBV5-1; size: .; DNA: TGCGCCAGCAGCTTGGGGTTGACTAGTCGCCCCCAAGAGACCCAGTACTTC; CDR3: CASSLGLTSRPQETQYF
D: .; J: TRBJ2-7; V: TRBV5-5; size: .; DNA: TGTGCCAGCAGCTTGGACTCCTACTCCTACGAGCAGTACTTC; CDR3: CASSLDSYSYEQYF
D: .; J: TRBJ1-4; V: TRBV5-6; size: once; DNA: TGTGCCAGCAGTCTCTCCGACAGGCCAAATGAAAAACTGTTTTTT; CDR3: CASSLSDRPNEKLFF
D: TRBD2; J: TRBJ2-7; V: TRBV5-1; size: .; DNA: TGCGCCAGCAGCTTGGTGCGGGGGGCGGGCGAGCAGTACTTC; CDR3: CASSLVRGAGEQYF
D: TRBD1; J: TRBJ1-6; V: TRBV6-1; size: .; DNA: TGTGCCAGCAGAGGGACAGGGGGCCATAATTCACCCCTCCACTTT; CDR3: CASRGTGGHNSPLHF
D: TRBD1; J: TRBJ1-1; V: TRBV28; size: .; DNA: TGTGCCAGCAGTTTGGGGACAGGGGGCTTTAGAGCTTTCTTT; CDR3: CASSLGTGGFRAFF
D: .; J: TRBJ1-5; V: TRBV2; size: .; DNA: TGTGCCAGCACCGGCGGGGGGAGAAGCAATCAGCCCCAGCATTTT; CDR3: CASTGGGRSNQPQHF
D: .; J: TRBJ2-5; V: TRBV5-1; size: .; DNA: TGCGCCAGCAGCTTATGGGCCCAAACCGGAGAGACCCAGTACTTC; CDR3: CASSLWAQTGETQYF
D: .; J: TRBJ1-3; V: TRBV7-7; size: .; DNA: TGTGCCAGCAGCCCGGGGGGGTTTGGAAACACCATATATTTT; CDR3: CASSPGGFGNTIYF